The 18 T cell receptor beta chains below come from one sample, sequenced in a study of CXCR3-negative and CXCR3-positive naive CD8 T cells. The method, 5' RACE with UMI labels, was used to prepare the TRB cDNA libraries. TCRdb reworked the 5' RACE reads into one entry per CDR3 protein, no DNA. In all, the sample yields 75,000 to 100,000 distinct CDR3 sequences. Sequenced sample: naive CXCR3- CD8+ T cells from blood. Subset here: CD45RO-CCR7+CD27+CD95- naive CD8+ T cells lacking CXCR3 (TNR3-). All receptors come from a human donor in good health. Some clones in this sample may be carry-over from other donors' samples.

This chain uses TRBV7-9 with TRBJ2-1. This CDR3 contains 16 residues. Germline assignment: CDR1 SEHNR and CDR2 FQNEAQ (reference sequence). The CDR3 spells CASSLGVGSSYNEQFF. The entire variable domain, with the rest obtained from reference TRBV7-9 and TRBJ2-1, is as follows: DTGVSQNPRHKITKRGQNVTFRCDPISEHNRLYWYRQTLGQGPEFLTYFQNEAQLEKSRLLSDRFSAERPKGSFSTLEIQRTEQGDSAMYLCASSLGVGSSYNEQFFGPGTRLTVL.

The chain has TRBV6-6 and TRBJ2-7; TCRdb's D call, TRBD2, is unchecked because there is no DNA. Germline V lookup: CDR1 MNHNY, CDR2 SVGAGI (reference sequence). The CDR3 is 18 residues long. The CDR3 sequence is CASSYPGLAGGPDHEQYF.

This chain's CDR3 is CASSGDWSSYNEQFF. J is TRBJ2-1 and V is TRBV6-6; TCRdb's assignment of TRBD2 cannot be checked, as there is no DNA. Germline CDR1 MNHNY, CDR2 SVGAGI (reference sequence). CDR3 length: 15 amino acids.

The rearrangement links TRBV7-9 to TRBJ2-1. The CDR3 contains 13 residues. Germline assignment: CDR1 SEHNR and CDR2 FQNEAQ (reference sequence). This CDR3 is CASSPVEYNEQFF. The whole variable domain, remainder taken from reference TRBV7-9 and TRBJ2-1, is DTGVSQNPRHKITKRGQNVTFRCDPISEHNRLYWYRQTLGQGPEFLTYFQNEAQLEKSRLLSDRFSAERPKGSFSTLEIQRTEQGDSAMYLCASSPVEYNEQFFGPGTRLTVL.

This sequence joins TRBV29-1 and TRBJ1-2; the D call of TRBD1 rests on TCRdb alone, since no DNA is present to check it. The CDR3 sequence is 14 residues long. Germline V gene lookup returns CDR1 SQVTM and CDR2 ANQGSEA. CDR3 sequence: CSVVPGTGIYGYTF. The full variable domain, in which reference TRBV29-1 and TRBJ1-2 provide the parts outside the CDR3, is SAVISQKPSRDICQRGTSLTIQCQVDSQVTMMFWYRQQPGQSLTLIATANQGSEATYESGFVIDKFPISRPNLTFSTLTVSNMSPEDSSIYLCSVVPGTGIYGYTFGSGTRLTVV.

The chain has TRBV21-1 and TRBJ1-6. TRBV21-1 has pseudogene status. The CDR3 covers 15 residues. The CDR3 loop reads CASSRGSSYNSPLHF.

This chain connects TRBV12-3 or TRBV12-4 to TRBJ2-1. The CDR3 contains 15 residues. The CDR3 reads CASNIAGEDYNEQFF.

The chain recombines TRBV27 with TRBJ2-5; the TCRdb call, TRBD1, lacks DNA for checking. Germline assignment: CDR1 MNHEY and CDR2 SMNVEV (reference sequence). The CDR3 is made up of 13 amino acids. CDR3: CASSPGPMETQYF.

V and J are TRBV29-1 and TRBJ1-2; checking the TCRdb D call of TRBD1 is not possible without DNA. This CDR3 has 12 amino acids. Germline V CDR1 and CDR2: SQVTM, ANQGSEA. The CDR3 sequence is CSVDSRAGGYTF.

The chain links TRBV5-1 to TRBJ2-3; TCRdb's D call of TRBD1 is untestable without DNA. This CDR3 is built from 16 residues. Germline V lookup: CDR1 SGHRS, CDR2 YFSETQ. CDR3 loop: CASSLDGAPSTDTQYF.

The rearrangement links TRBV5-6 to TRBJ2-7; TCRdb lists TRBD2, though no DNA is available to test this call. This CDR3 is built from 13 residues. Germline CDR1 SGHDT, CDR2 YYEEEE. The chain's CDR3 is CASSRDWIYEQYF. Together with reference TRBV5-6 and TRBJ2-7, the CDR3 gives the full variable domain: DAGVTQSPTHLIKTRGQQVTLRCSPKSGHDTVSWYQQALGQGPQFIFQYYEEEERQRGNFPDRFSGHQFPNYSSELNVNALLLGDSALYLCASSRDWIYEQYFGPGTRLTVT.

The gene calls are TRBV15 and TRBJ2-4; TCRdb returns TRBD2, unconfirmable since there is no DNA. CDR1 and CDR2 (germline): LNHNV, YYDKDF (reference sequence). This CDR3 is built from 15 residues. CDR3 sequence: CATSKSLAGLNIQYF.

The chain has TRBV6-2 or TRBV6-3 and TRBJ2-6; TCRdb's D gene call, TRBD2, goes unchecked for lack of DNA. CDR1 MNHEY and CDR2 SVGEGT come from the germline V gene. The CDR3 consists of 22 residues. The CDR3 loop reads CASSYSRLAGIQGTSGANVLTF.

The gene calls are TRBV28 and TRBJ2-5; the D call from TCRdb, TRBD1, cannot be confirmed without DNA. The CDR3 extends over 14 amino acids. Germline loops: CDR1 MDHEN, CDR2 SYDVKM. CDR3 loop: CASSSRGLQETQYF. Looking up the rest from reference TRBV28 and TRBJ2-5 gives the full variable domain: DVKVTQSSRYLVKRTGEKVFLECVQDMDHENMFWYRQDPGLGLRLIYFSYDVKMKEKGDIPEGYSVSREKKERFSLILESASTNQTSMYLCASSSRGLQETQYFGPGTRLLVL.

This chain links TRBV14 with TRBJ2-7; with no DNA, the TCRdb D assignment of TRBD2 cannot be verified. This CDR3 is built from 16 residues. The germline gives CDR1 SGHDN, CDR2 FVKESK. CDR3 loop: CASSQDLIGTNYEQYF.

The chain carries TRBV6-2 or TRBV6-3 and TRBJ1-1. The germline V gene has CDR1 MNHEY and CDR2 SVGEGT. The CDR3 length is 17 residues. CDR3 protein: CASSYSSTFSGNTEAFF.

The V call is TRBV5-1, the J call TRBJ2-1; TCRdb's D gene call, TRBD2, goes unchecked for lack of DNA. Germline V gene data show CDR1 as SGHRS and CDR2 as YFSETQ. This CDR3 contains 16 residues. The CDR3 sequence is CASSLGGWSSYNEQFF.

The chain links TRBV7-9 to TRBJ2-1; the D call from TCRdb, TRBD1, cannot be confirmed without DNA. This CDR3 has 16 amino acids. Looked up from germline, CDR1 is SEHNR and CDR2 is FQNEAQ (reference sequence). CDR3 amino acids: CASSLSPTPRDNEQFF.